This TCR beta chain was recovered during a study of blood T cell repertoires in COVID-19. Whole-study context: The analysed material was cDNA or gDNA that came from T cells, B-cell-depleted T cells, or PBMCs.

Trimming removed 2 bases from V and 6 bases from J; junction bases left unmatched: 6. This CDR3 comprises 14 residues. The germline CDR1 and CDR2 sequences are SGHNT and YENEEA. Original methodology: Reference gene primer amplification in the assay estimated nucleated cell counts. TCRdb's table, derived via immunoSEQ multiplex PCR, lists solely in-frame clones and lacks some. That table is the source of V, J and clone size, and D and trimming were worked out from the DNA. In the table there are more than 120,000 clones, approximately 88% of which are singletons. The chain employs TRBV11-3 and TRBJ2-7, with 8 bases matching TRBD2. The sequence derives from a woman in her forties or fifties with acute or convalescent COVID-19. Material: peripheral blood. The chain's CDR3 is CASSLSGGAFEQYF. CDR3 nucleotide sequence: TGTGCCAGCAGCTTATCGGGGGGGGCTTTCGAGCAGTACTTC.